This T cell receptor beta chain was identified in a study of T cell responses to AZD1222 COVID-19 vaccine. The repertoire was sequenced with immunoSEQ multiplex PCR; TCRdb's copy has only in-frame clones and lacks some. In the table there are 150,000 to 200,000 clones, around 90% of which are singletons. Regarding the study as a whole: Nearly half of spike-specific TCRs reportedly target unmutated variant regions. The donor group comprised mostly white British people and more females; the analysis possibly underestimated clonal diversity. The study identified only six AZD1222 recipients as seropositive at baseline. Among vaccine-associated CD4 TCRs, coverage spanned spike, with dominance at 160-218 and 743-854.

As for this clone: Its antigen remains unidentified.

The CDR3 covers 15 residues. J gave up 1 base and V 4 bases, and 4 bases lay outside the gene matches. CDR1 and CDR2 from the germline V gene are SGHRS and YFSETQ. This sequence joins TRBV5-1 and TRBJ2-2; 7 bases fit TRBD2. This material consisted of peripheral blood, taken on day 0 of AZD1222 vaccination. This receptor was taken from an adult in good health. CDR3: CASSQRGENTGELFF. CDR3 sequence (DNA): TGCGCCAGCAGCCAACGGGGGGAGAACACCGGGGAGCTGTTTTTT.